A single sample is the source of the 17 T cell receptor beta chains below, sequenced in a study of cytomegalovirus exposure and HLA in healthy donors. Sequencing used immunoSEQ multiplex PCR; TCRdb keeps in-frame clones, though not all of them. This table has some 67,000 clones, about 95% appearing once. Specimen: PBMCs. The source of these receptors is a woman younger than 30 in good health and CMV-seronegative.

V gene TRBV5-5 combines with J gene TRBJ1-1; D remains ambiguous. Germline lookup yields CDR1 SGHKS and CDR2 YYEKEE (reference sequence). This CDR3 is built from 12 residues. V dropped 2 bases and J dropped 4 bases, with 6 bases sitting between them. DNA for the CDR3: TGTGCCAGCAGCTTACGAGTCACTGAAGCTTTCTTT. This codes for CASSLRVTEAFF.

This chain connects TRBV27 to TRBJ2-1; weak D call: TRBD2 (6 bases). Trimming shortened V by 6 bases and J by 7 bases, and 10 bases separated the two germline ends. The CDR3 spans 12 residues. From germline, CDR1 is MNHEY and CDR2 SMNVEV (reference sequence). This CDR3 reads CASRASENEQFF. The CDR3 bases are TGTGCCAGCAGGGCTAGCGAAAATGAGCAGTTCTTC.

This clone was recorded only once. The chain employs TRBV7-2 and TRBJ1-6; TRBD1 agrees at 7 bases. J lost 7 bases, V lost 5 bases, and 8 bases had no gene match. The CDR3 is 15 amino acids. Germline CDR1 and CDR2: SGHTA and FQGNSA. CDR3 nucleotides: TGTGCCAGCAGCCAGGGGACAGAAATAAATTCACCCCTCCACTTT. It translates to CASSQGTEINSPLHF.

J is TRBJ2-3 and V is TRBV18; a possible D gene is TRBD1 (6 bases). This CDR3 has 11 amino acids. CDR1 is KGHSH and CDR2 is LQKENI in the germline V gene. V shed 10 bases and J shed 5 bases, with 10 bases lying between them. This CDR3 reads CAISRGDTQYF. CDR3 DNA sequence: TGTGCCATCTCCAGGGGAGATACGCAGTATTTT.

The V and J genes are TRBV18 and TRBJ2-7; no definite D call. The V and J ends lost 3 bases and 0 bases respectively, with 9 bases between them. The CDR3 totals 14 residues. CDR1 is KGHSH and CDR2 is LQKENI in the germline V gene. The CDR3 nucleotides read TGTGCCAGCTCACCTAAGAGTGACTCCTACGAGCAGTACTTC. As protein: CASSPKSDSYEQYF.

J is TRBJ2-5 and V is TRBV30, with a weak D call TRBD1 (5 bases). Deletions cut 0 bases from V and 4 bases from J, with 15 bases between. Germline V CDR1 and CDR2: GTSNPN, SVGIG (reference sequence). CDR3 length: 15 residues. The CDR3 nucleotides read TGTGCCTGGAGTGTAGGGGTAAACCCTAGAGAGACCCAGTACTTC. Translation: CAWSVGVNPRETQYF.

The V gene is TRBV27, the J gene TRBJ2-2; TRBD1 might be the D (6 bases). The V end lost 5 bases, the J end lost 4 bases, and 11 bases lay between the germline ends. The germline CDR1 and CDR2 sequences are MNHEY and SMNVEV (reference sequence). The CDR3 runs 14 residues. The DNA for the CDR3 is TGTGCCAGCAGTCTTACAGGGCTCACCGGGGAGCTGTTTTTT. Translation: CASSLTGLTGELFF.

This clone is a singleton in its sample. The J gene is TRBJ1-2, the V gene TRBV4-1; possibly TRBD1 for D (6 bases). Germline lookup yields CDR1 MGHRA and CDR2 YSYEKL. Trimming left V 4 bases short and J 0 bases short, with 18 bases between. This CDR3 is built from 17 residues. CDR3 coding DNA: TGCGCCAGCAGCCCCGAAGCGGGGGGCGGTGCTAACTATGGCTACACCTTC. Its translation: CASSPEAGGGANYGYTF.

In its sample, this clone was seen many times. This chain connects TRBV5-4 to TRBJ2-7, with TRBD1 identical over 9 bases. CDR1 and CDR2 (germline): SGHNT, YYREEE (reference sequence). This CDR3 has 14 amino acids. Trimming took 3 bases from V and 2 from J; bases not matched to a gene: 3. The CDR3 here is CASSSGTGPYEQYF. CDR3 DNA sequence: TGTGCCAGCAGCTCCGGGACAGGGCCCTACGAGCAGTACTTC.

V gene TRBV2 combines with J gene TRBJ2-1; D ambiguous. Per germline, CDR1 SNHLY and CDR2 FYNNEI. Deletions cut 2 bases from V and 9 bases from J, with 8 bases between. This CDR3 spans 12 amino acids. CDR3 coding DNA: TGTGCCAGCAGTGAAAGAGTAACTGAGCAGTTCTTC. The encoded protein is CASSERVTEQFF.

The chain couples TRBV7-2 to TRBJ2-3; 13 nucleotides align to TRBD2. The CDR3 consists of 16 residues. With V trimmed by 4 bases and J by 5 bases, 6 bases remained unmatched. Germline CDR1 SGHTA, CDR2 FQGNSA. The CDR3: CASSSGLAGEVDTQYF. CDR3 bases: TGTGCCAGCAGCTCCGGACTAGCGGGAGAGGTAGATACGCAGTATTTT.

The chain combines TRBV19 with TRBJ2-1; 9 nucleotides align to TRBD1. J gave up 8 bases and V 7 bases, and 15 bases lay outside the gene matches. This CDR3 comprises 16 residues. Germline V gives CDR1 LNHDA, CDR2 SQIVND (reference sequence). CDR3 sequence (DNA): TGTGCCAGTACCCACCGGACAGGGGCGACAAGGGATGAGCAGTTCTTC. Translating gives CASTHRTGATRDEQFF.

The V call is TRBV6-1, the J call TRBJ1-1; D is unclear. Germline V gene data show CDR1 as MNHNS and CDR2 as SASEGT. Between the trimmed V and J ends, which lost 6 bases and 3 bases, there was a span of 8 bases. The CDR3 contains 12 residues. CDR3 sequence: CASRELDTEAFF. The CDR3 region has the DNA TGTGCCAGCAGAGAACTTGACACTGAAGCTTTCTTT.

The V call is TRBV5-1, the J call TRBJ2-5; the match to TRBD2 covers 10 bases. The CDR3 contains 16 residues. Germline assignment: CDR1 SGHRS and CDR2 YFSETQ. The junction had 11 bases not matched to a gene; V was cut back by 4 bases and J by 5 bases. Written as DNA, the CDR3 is TGCGCCAGCAGCGCCCGTAGCGGGGGGCCCTATGAGACCCAGTACTTC. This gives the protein CASSARSGGPYETQYF.

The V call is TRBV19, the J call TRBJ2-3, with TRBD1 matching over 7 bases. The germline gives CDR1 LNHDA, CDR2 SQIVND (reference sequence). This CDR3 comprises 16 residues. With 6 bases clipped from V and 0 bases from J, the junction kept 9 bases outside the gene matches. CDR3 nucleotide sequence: TGTGCCAGTAGCCCACGACGGACAGGAAGCACAGATACGCAGTATTTT. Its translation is CASSPRRTGSTDTQYF.

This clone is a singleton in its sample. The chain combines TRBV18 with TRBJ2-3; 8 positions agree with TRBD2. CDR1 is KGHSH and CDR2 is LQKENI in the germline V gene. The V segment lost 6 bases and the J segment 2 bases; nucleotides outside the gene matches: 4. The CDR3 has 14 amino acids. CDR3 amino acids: CASSTSGNTDTQYF. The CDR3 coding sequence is TGTGCCAGCTCTACTAGCGGCAACACAGATACGCAGTATTTT.

CDR3: CASSSLAGIHETQYF. CDR3 DNA sequence: TGTGCCAGCAGCTCGTTAGCAGGGATACACGAGACCCAGTACTTC. The chain employs TRBV7-6 and TRBJ2-5, with D possibly being TRBD1 (5 bases). The CDR3 is 15 amino acids. In germline, CDR1 is SGHVS, CDR2 FNYEAQ. The V and J ends lost 4 bases and 5 bases respectively, with 17 bases between them.